This T cell receptor beta chain emerged from a study of T cell repertoires in cytomegalovirus infection. This clonotype appeared a few times. Its antigen is not known. Findings and limits, study-wide: Pooled public TCR beta family frequency picked out CMV carriers with the relevant HLA.

MiXCR was run by TCRdb on the reads, yielding one entry per CDR3 protein. The sample includes just over 450,000 distinct CDR3 sequences, approximately 42% of them seen just once. The CDR3 spans 12 residues. The germline gives CDR1 MDHEN, CDR2 SYDVKM. Trimming shortened V by 4 bases and J by 4 bases, and 5 bases separated the two germline ends. This chain joins TRBV28 and TRBJ1-5; D gene ambiguous. Sequenced here: cultured PBMCs, sampled from culture after CMV antigen stimulation. The sequence derives from a human donor in good health (CMV status not recorded). Some clones in this sample may be carry-over from other donors' samples. CDR3 nucleotide sequence: TGTGCCAGCAGTTGGCCTAATCAGCCCCAGCATTTT. This sequence encodes CASSWPNQPQHF.